This entry concerns a single TCR beta chain. The length of the CDR3 is 13 residues. V gave up 11 bases and J gave up 4 bases; unmatched junction bases: 6. From germline, CDR1 is MDHEN and CDR2 SYDVKM. These data come from a study of cytomegalovirus exposure and HLA in healthy donors. PCR primers comprised 60 Vbeta and 13 Jbeta primers. Measured with immunoSEQ multiplex PCR; TCRdb has only the in-frame clones, and not every one. The sample holds about 140,000 clones; around 59% are singletons and the top ten take around 1.9%. Sequenced input: PBMCs. The V call is TRBV28, the J call TRBJ1-1, with TRBD1 matching 11 bases. This clonotype was obtained from a male donor in good health and CMV-seronegative. Here the CDR3 DNA reads TGTGCCGTAGAAGGGACAGGGGGCACTGAAGCTTTCTTT. Translation gives CAVEGTGGTEAFF.